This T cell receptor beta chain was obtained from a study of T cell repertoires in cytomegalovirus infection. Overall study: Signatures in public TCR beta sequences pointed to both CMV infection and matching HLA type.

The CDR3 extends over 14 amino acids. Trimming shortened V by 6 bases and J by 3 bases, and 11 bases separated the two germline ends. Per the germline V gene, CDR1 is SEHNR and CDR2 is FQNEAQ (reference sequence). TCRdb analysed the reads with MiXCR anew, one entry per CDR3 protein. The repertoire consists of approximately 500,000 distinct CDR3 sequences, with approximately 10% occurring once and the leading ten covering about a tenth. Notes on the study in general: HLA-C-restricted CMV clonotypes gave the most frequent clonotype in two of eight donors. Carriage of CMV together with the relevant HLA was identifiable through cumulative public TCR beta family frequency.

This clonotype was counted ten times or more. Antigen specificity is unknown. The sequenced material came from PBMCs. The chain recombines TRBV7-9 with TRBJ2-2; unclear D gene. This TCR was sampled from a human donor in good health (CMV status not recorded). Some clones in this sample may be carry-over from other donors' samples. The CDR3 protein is CASSSAEDTGELFF. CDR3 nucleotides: TGTGCCAGCAGTTCCGCCGAGGACACCGGGGAGCTGTTTTTT.